The text below deals with one T cell receptor (beta chain). The CDR3 consists of 13 residues. CDR1 and CDR2 (germline): LGHNA, YNFKEQ. With V trimmed by 3 bases and J by 2 bases, 0 bases remained unmatched. Original handling: For nucleated cells, counts were estimated from reference gene primer amplification. The table came from immunoSEQ multiplex PCR; TCRdb's copy has only in-frame clones and leaves some out. The V and J calls and clone size are taken from that table; D and trimming were inferred from the DNA. Of about 150,000 clones listed, approximately 78% are singletons. The sample comes from a study of blood T cell repertoires in COVID-19. Whole-study context: COVID-19 samples, acute and convalescent, were from the United States, Italy and Spain. T cells, B-cell-depleted T cells, or PBMCs supplied cDNA or gDNA.

Input material: peripheral blood. The sequence was collected from a human donor with acute or convalescent COVID-19. The donor label of this sample is uncertain. This chain uses TRBV4-2 with TRBJ1-2, with 7 nucleotides matching TRBD1. CDR3 in amino acids: CASSQTGNYGYTF. The CDR3 DNA sequence: TGTGCCAGCAGCCAGACAGGGAACTATGGCTACACCTTC.